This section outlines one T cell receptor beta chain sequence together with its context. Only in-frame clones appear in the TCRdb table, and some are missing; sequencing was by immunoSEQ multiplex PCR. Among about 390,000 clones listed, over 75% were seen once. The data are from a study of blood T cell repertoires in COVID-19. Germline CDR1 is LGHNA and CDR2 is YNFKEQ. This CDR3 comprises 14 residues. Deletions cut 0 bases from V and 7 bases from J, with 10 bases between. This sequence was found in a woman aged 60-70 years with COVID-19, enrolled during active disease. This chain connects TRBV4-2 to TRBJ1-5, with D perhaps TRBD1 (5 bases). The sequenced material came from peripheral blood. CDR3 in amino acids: CASSQDGGNQPQHF. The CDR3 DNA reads TGTGCCAGCAGCCAAGACGGGGGGAACCAGCCCCAGCATTTT.